Here is one T cell receptor (beta chain) with its context. As yet, its antigen is unknown. Trimming stripped 2 bases from V and 4 bases from J, with 11 bases between. This CDR3 comprises 14 residues. The germline gives CDR1 MNHEY, CDR2 SMNVEV (reference sequence). The source of the sample is a study of T cell repertoires in cytomegalovirus infection. General study findings and limits: The study found HLA-C-restricted CMV-specific TCR beta clonotypes dominating the ex vivo response.

Each CDR3 protein is one row after TCRdb ran MiXCR on the reads. The table shows approximately 500,000 distinct CDR3 sequences, with approximately 15% occurring only once. Input material: CD8+ T cells from PBMCs. V is TRBV27 and J is TRBJ1-2; D unclear. The TCR sequence derives from a human donor in good health (CMV status not recorded). Some clones in this sample may be carry-over from other donors' samples. CDR3 sequence: CASSLNRHSYGYTF. DNA for the CDR3: TGTGCCAGCAGTTTAAACAGACACTCCTATGGCTACACCTTC.